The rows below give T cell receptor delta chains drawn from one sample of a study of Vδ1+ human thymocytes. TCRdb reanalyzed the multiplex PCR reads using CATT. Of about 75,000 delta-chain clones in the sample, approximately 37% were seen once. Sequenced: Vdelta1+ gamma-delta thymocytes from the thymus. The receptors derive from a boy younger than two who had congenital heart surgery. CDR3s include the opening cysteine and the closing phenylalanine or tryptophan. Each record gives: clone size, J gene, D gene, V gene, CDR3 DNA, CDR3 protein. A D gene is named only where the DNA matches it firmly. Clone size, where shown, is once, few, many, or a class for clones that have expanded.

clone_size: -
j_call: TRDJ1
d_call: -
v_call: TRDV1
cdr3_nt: TGTGCTCTTGGGGAACTTACCTGGGAATACACGTACACCGATAAACTCATCTTT
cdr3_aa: CALGELTWEYTYTDKLIF

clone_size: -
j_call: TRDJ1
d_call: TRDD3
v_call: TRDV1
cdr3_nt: TGTGCTCTAAAGGGCTCGATATACTGGGGGATAAGGGGGACCGATAAACTCATCTTT
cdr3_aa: CALKGSIYWGIRGTDKLIF

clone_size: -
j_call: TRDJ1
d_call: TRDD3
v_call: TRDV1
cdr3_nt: TGTGCTCTTGGGGAAACTTCCCCAGCCGACTGGGGGATACTTACCGATAAACTCATCTTT
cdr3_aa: CALGETSPADWGILTDKLIF

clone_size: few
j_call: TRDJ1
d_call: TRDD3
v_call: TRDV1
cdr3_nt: TGTGCTCTTGGGGACGGGCCCCCTCCTACCAAGGTCCGGGGGATACGCTCGTACACCGATAAACTCATCTTT
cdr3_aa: CALGDGPPPTKVRGIRSYTDKLIF

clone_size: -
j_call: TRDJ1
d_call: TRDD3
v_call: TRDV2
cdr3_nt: TGTGCCAGTACTGGGGGGGAGGCGGCCTACACCGATAAACTCATCTTT
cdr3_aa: CASTGGEAAYTDKLIF

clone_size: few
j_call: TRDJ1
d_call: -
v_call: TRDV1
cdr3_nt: TGTGCTCTTGCCACCCCCCCAACCGATAAACTCATCTTT
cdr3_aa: CALATPPTDKLIF

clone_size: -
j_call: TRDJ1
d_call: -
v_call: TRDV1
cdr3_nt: TGTGCTCTTGGGGAACAGGTAATTCCCTTTTTGTCTGCTCGGTACACCGATAAACTCATCTTT
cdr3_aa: CALGEQVIPFLSARYTDKLIF

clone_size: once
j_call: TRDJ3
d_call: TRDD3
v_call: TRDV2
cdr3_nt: TGTGCCTGTGACACCGGATTAGGCCTCCTGGGGGATACAAGGGACACCCGACAGATGTTTTTC
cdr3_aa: CACDTGLGLLGDTRDTRQMFF

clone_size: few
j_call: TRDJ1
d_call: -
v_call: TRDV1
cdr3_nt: TGTGCTCTGGCCTACACCGATAAACTCATCTTT
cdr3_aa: CALAYTDKLIF

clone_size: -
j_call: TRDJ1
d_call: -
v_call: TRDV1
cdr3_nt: TGTGCTCTTGGGGAAAAGGGGCCCTACGCACTATGGAATAAACTCATCTTT
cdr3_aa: CALGEKGPYALWNKLIF

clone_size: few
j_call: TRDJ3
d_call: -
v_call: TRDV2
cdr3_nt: TGTGCCCGTACCTGGGGCCCTTTATGGGACACCCGACAGATGTTTTTC
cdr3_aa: CARTWGPLWDTRQMFF

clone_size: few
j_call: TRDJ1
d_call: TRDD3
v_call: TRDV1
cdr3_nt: TGTGCTCTTGGGGAAAAATTCCTACCCTACTGGGGGATACGGTACACCGATAAACTCATCTTT
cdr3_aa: CALGEKFLPYWGIRYTDKLIF

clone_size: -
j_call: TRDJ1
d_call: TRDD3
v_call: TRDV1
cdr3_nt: TGTGCTCTTGGGGAACTTTCAAAGCGGCTGGGGGATACCTGCCCCGATAAACTCATCTTT
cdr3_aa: CALGELSKRLGDTCPDKLIF

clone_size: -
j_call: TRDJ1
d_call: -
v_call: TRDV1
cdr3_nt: TGTGCTCTTGGGCACCAGGCCTTCCTGGTGTACTGGGGGCCGACCCTCAGTACCGATAAACTCATCTTT
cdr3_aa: CALGHQAFLVYWGPTLSTDKLIF

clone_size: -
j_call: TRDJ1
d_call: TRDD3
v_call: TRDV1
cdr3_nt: TGTGCTCTTGGGGAACCGGGCGCGGAAACTGGGGGAAACACCGATAAACTCATCTTT
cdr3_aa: CALGEPGAETGGNTDKLIF

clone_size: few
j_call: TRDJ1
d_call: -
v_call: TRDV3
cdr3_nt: TGTGCCTTTTTTCGGCGAGGGGATCCGTACGAACGGGCAATCTTT
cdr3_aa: CAFFRRGDPYERAIF

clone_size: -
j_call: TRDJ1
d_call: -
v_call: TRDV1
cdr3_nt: TGTGCTCTTGGGGAACTATCTTCCTCGCACGCGGACTACACCGATAAACTCATCTTT
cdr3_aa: CALGELSSSHADYTDKLIF

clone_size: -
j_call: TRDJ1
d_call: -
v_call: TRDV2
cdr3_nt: TGTGCCTGTGACACCGAGGAGGGGCAGTGGTCGGATAAACTCATCTTT
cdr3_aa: CACDTEEGQWSDKLIF

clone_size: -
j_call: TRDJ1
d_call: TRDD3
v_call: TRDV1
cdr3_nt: TGTGCTCTTGGGGAACTCCTCCCTACATACTGGGGGATACATGGAACCGATAAACTCATCTTT
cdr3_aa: CALGELLPTYWGIHGTDKLIF

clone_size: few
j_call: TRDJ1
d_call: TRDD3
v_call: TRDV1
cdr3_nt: TGTGCTCTTGGGGTGCCTTTTACTGGGGGCTACACCGATAAACTCATCTTT
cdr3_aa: CALGVPFTGGYTDKLIF

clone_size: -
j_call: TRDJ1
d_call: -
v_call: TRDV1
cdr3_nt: TGTGCTCTTGGGGAACGTGGGACACTCATCGCGTGGGGTAAACTCATCTTT
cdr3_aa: CALGERGTLIAWGKLIF

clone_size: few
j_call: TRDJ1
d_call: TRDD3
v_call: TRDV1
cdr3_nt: TGTGCTCTTGGGGCCCCCTCCTACCCGATGGGGCTGGGGGATACGCGGACCGATAAACTCATCTTT
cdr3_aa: CALGAPSYPMGLGDTRTDKLIF

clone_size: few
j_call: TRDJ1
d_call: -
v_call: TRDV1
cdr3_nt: TGTGCTCTTGGGGAACCAGTCCGGACCGCCCGGACCGATAAACTCATCTTT
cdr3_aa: CALGEPVRTARTDKLIF

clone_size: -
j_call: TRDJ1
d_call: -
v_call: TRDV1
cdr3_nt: TGTGCTCTTGGGGGGACCGAACACAGTCCTCCCTGTTGGATCGCCGACACCGATAAACTCATCTTT
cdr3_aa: CALGGTEHSPPCWIADTDKLIF

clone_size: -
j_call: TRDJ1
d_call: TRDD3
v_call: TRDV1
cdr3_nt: TGTGCTCTTGGTGTCCGGGTACTGGGGGCTCAGTACACCGATAAACTCATCTTT
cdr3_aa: CALGVRVLGAQYTDKLIF

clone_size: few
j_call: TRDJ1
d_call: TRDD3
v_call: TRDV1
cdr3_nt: TGTGCTCTTGGGGAACCCTCCGTGGACTGGGGAGAGTACACCGATAAACTCATCTTT
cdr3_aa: CALGEPSVDWGEYTDKLIF

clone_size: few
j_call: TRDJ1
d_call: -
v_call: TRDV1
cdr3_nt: TGTGCTCTTTCGGGGGAGGTCTACACCGATAAACTCATCTTT
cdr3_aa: CALSGEVYTDKLIF

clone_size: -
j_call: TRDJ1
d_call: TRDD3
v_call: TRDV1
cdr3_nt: TGTGCTCTTGGGGAACCCCTTTTACTGGGGGATACTGACACCGATAAACTCATCTTT
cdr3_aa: CALGEPLLLGDTDTDKLIF

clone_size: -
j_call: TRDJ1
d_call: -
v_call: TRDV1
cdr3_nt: TGTGCTCTTGGGGAACTAGTCCCCCGGTCCACCGATAAACTCATCTTT
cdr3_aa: CALGELVPRSTDKLIF

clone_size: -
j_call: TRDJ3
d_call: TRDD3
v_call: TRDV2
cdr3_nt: TGTGCCTGTGCCACCGGATGCTGGGGGATACGTACCTCTGGATCCTGGGACACCCGACAGATGTTTTTC
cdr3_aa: CACATGCWGIRTSGSWDTRQMFF

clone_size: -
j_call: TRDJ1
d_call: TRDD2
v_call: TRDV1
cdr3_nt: TGTGCTCTTGGGCAACTTCCAACCCTTCCTCACTGGGATAAACTCATCTTT
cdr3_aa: CALGQLPTLPHWDKLIF

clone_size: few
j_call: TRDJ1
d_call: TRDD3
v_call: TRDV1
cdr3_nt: TGTGCTCTTGGGGAACTTGGGCTACGCTGGACTGGGGGATACGGGTACACCGATAAACTCATCTTT
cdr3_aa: CALGELGLRWTGGYGYTDKLIF

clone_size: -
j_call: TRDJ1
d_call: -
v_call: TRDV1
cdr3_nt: TGTGCTCTTGGAAGCCCAACGTACACCGATAAACTCATCTTT
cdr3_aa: CALGSPTYTDKLIF

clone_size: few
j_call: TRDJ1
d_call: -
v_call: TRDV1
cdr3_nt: TGTGCTCTTGGGGAACTAGTTTACCAAGGGTACACCGATAAACTCATCTTT
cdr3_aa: CALGELVYQGYTDKLIF

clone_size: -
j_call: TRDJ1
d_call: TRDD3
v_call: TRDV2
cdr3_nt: TGTGCCTGTGACCCCCCCTGGGGGTTTGGTAAACTCATCTTT
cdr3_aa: CACDPPWGFGKLIF

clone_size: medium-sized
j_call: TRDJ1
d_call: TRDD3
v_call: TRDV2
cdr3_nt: TGTGCCTGTGACAGTGGGGGATACACCGATAAACTCATCTTT
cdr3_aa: CACDSGGYTDKLIF

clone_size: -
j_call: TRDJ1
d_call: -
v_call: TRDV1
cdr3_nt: TGTGCTCTTGGGGCGCGGCTTCCTACCTACCTACTGGGGGACCCCGACCCCCGGTTAAAGTACACCGATAAACTCATCTTT
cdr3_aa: CALGARLPTYLLGDPDPRLKYTDKLIF

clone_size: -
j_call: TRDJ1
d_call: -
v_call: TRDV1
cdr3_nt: TGTGCTCTTGGGGTCCTCAAGGGGGGGACACTCAGTCGGCTTAAACTCATCTTT
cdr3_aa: CALGVLKGGTLSRLKLIF

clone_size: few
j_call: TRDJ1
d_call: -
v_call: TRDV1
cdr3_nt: TGTGCTCTTGGGAAGCAGGTTTCCCGTAACAAACTCATCTTT
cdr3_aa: CALGKQVSRNKLIF

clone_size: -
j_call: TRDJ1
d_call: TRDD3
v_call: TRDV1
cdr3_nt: TGTGCTCTTGGGAACATCCTTCAAACTCTGGGGGATACGACCTCTTGCGCCGATAAACTCATCTTT
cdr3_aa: CALGNILQTLGDTTSCADKLIF

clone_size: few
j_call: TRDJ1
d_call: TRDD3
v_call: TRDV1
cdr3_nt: TGTGCTCTTGGGGACTTCCTTTCCTACGGGGACTGGGGGATACGTTTTCCTTGGGCCGATAAACTCATCTTT
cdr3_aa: CALGDFLSYGDWGIRFPWADKLIF

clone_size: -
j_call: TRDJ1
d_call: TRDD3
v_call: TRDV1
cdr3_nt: TGTGCTCTTGGGGAACTACCCGCTACTGGGGGATACGGGACCGATAAACTCATCTTT
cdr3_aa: CALGELPATGGYGTDKLIF

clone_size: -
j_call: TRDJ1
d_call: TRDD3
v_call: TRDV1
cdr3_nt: TGTGCTCTTGGAGAAGGCCTTCGCTCCTGGGGGATAGTGGGCACCGATAAACTCATCTTT
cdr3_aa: CALGEGLRSWGIVGTDKLIF

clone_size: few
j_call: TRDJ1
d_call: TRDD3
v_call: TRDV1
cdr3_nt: TGTGCTCTTGGGGAACCTTCGATGGTTCCCACCTGGCGGGGGGATCCGTACACCGATAAACTCATCTTT
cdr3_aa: CALGEPSMVPTWRGDPYTDKLIF

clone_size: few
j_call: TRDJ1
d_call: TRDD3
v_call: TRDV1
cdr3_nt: TGTGCTCTTGGGGACCCAGGCGGGCTCCCCCACTGGGGGATACCTGGGGATAAACTCATCTTT
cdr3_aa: CALGDPGGLPHWGIPGDKLIF

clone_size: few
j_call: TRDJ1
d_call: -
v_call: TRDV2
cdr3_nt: TGTGCCTGTGACAAAGAGGGCCAACTCATCTTT
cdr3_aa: CACDKEGQLIF

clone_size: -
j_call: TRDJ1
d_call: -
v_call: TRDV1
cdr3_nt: TGTGCTCTTGGGGAAGGGCAGGACCCTCGAGTGGTGGGGGGTCCAGGGGCCGATAAACTCATCTTT
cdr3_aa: CALGEGQDPRVVGGPGADKLIF

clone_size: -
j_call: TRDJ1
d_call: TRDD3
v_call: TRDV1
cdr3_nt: TGTGCTCTTGGGGCCGCTGGGGGGATACGCCGGGATTGGGCCGATAAACTCATCTTT
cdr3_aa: CALGAAGGIRRDWADKLIF

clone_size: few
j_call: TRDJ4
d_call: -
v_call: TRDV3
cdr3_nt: TGTGCCTTTAGACCTCCTTTCCTACCGGACTGGTGGGGGGCCCTGATCTTT
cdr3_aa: CAFRPPFLPDWWGALIF

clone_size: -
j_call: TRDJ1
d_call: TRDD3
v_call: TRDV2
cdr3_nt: TGTGCCTGTGACTCGAGTACTGGGGGATACACCGATAAACTCATCTTT
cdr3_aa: CACDSSTGGYTDKLIF

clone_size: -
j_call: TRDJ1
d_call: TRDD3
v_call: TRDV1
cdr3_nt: TGTGCTCTTGGATTACGCTTACTGGGGGTCCCGTACACCGATAAACTCATCTTT
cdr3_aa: CALGLRLLGVPYTDKLIF